What follows are 15 T cell receptor beta chains derived from one specimen sequenced in a study of cytomegalovirus exposure and HLA in healthy donors (TCRdb year 2017). Library construction relied on the immunoSEQ multiplex PCR assay. For the multiplex PCR, a mixture combining 60 forward primers for TCR Vbeta segments and 13 reverse primers for TCR Jbeta segments was used. The table was pulled from immuneACCESS by TCRdb, which kept in-frame rearrangements only. Such tables lose some clones; where checked, under half of the loss comes from unresolved V genes, and the rest has no known cause. The sample contains roughly 150,000 clones, over 60% of them found a single time. Around 2% of the sample lies in the top ten. What was sequenced was PBMCs. These receptor sequences come from a woman in her thirties or forties in good health and CMV-seronegative.

The V gene is TRBV5-8, the J gene TRBJ1-2, with D possibly matching TRBD1 (5 bases). This CDR3 spans 14 amino acids. V was trimmed by 0 bases and J by 2 bases, leaving 8 bases between them. Germline V gene sequence: CDR1 SGHTS, CDR2 YDEGEE. CDR3 in DNA: TGTGCCAGCAGCTTGGCCCGGGGGAACTATGGCTACACCTTC. It encodes CASSLARGNYGYTF.

This CDR3 reads CASSYRTGPPYEQYF. CDR3 nucleotide sequence: TGTGCCAGCAGTTATCGGACAGGGCCCCCCTACGAGCAGTACTTC. This chain uses TRBV6-5 with TRBJ2-7, with 8 bases matching TRBD1. V shed 3 bases and J 2 bases; nucleotides not matched to a gene: 6. The germline gives CDR1 MNHEY, CDR2 SVGAGI. The CDR3 has 15 residues.

The rearrangement uses TRBV27 and TRBJ1-5; D unclear. CDR1 MNHEY and CDR2 SMNVEV come from the germline V gene (reference sequence). Deletions cut 2 bases from V and 3 bases from J, with 11 bases between. CDR3 size: 15 residues. CDR3 DNA: TGTGCCAGCAGTTTACTCCCAGGCCTCAATCAGCCCCAGCATTTT. Translating gives CASSLLPGLNQPQHF.

The chain uses TRBV5-1 and TRBJ1-2; TRBD1 is a possible D gene (6 bases). This CDR3 has 15 residues. The V gene lost 0 bases and the J gene lost 3 bases, with 12 bases spanning the gap. The germline gives CDR1 SGHRS, CDR2 YFSETQ. CDR3 nucleotides: TGCGCCAGCAGCTTGGACAGGGCAACCGACTATGGCTACACCTTC. It encodes CASSLDRATDYGYTF. Looking up the rest from reference TRBV5-1 and TRBJ1-2 gives the full variable domain: KAGVTQTPRYLIKTRGQQVTLSCSPISGHRSVSWYQQTPGQGLQFLFEYFSETQRNKGNFPGRFSGRQFSNSRSEMNVSTLELGDSALYLCASSLDRATDYGYTFGSGTRLTVV.

The genes are TRBV7-6 and TRBJ2-7; 7 bases map to TRBD2. Losses at the gene ends were 5 bases for V and 3 bases for J; bases not matched to a gene: 16. The CDR3 is 17 residues long. Germline loops: CDR1 SGHVS, CDR2 FNYEAQ. In nucleotides, the CDR3 is TGTGCCAGCAGCCGTTACGACGGGAGGACACCGTACTACGAGCAGTACTTC. Protein: CASSRYDGRTPYYEQYF.

The chain is built from TRBV2 and TRBJ2-1, with 7 bases identical to TRBD1. The V gene end was trimmed by 3 bases and the J gene end by 2 bases; junction bases not matched to a gene: 4. CDR3 length: 15 residues. In germline, CDR1 is SNHLY, CDR2 FYNNEI. Here the CDR3 DNA reads TGTGCCAGCAGTGATACAGGGGTGACCTACAATGAGCAGTTCTTC. The encoded protein is CASSDTGVTYNEQFF.

This chain uses TRBV28 with TRBJ2-1, with TRBD1 as a possible D gene (6 bases). The CDR3 loop spans 12 amino acids. V was clipped by 2 bases and J by 10 bases, with 9 bases between them. The germline V gene has CDR1 MDHEN and CDR2 SYDVKM. The CDR3 is CASSLAGAEQFF. The DNA for the CDR3 is TGTGCCAGCAGTTTAGCAGGGGCAGAGCAGTTCTTC.

This chain links TRBV4-1 with TRBJ2-7, with 11 bases that match TRBD1. J was trimmed by 2 bases and V by 1 base; bases with no gene match: 4. The V gene's germline CDR1 is MGHRA and CDR2 YSYEKL. This CDR3 has 16 amino acids. This CDR3 reads CASSQAPGQGAYEQYF. The CDR3 bases are TGCGCCAGCAGCCAAGCGCCGGGACAGGGGGCCTACGAGCAGTACTTC.

V is TRBV5-4 and J is TRBJ1-1, with TRBD1 as a possible D gene (6 bases). The germline V gene has CDR1 SGHNT and CDR2 YYREEE (reference sequence). The V end was cut by 4 bases, the J end by 1 base, with 17 bases between. The length of the CDR3 is 16 residues. Here the CDR3 DNA reads TGTGCCAGCAGCCCTCCCCCGGGACACCAGAACACTGAAGCTTTCTTT. It translates to CASSPPPGHQNTEAFF.

This clone was seen repeatedly, ten times or more. The chain uses TRBV6-1 and TRBJ2-7; 8 bases match TRBD2. J gave up 1 base and V 4 bases, and 15 bases lay outside the gene matches. CDR3 length: 18 residues. CDR1 MNHNS and CDR2 SASEGT come from the germline V gene. The chain's CDR3 is CASSVPSSGAGDSYEQYF. The CDR3 DNA reads TGTGCCAGCAGTGTTCCCTCCTCTGGAGCGGGAGATTCCTACGAGCAGTACTTC.

The genes are TRBV7-9 and TRBJ2-3; 7 positions match TRBD2. The CDR3 totals 16 residues. V was clipped by 2 bases and J by 5 bases; unmatched bases: 10. The germline V gene encodes CDR1 SEHNR and CDR2 FQNEAQ (reference sequence). This chain's CDR3 is CASSLQRGGPKDTQYF. The CDR3 DNA is TGTGCCAGCAGCTTACAGCGGGGCGGGCCCAAAGATACGCAGTATTTT.

The V call is TRBV18, the J call TRBJ2-7, with TRBD1 identical over 7 bases. J gave up 3 bases and V 2 bases, and 7 bases lay outside the gene matches. CDR1 is KGHSH and CDR2 is LQKENI in the germline V gene. CDR3 length: 15 residues. The CDR3 DNA is TGTGCCAGCTCACCAATCCAGGGGGATCTCTACGAGCAGTACTTC. It yields the protein CASSPIQGDLYEQYF. The whole variable domain, remainder taken from reference TRBV18 and TRBJ2-7, is NAGVMQNPRHLVRRRGQEARLRCSPMKGHSHVYWYRQLPEEGLKFMVYLQKENIIDESGMPKERFSAEFPKEGPSILRIQQVVRGDSAAYFCASSPIQGDLYEQYFGPGTRLTVT.

The V and J genes are TRBV7-8 and TRBJ2-7; a possible D gene is TRBD2 (6 bases). This CDR3 has 17 residues. V gave up 5 bases and J gave up 4 bases, with 24 bases separating them. Germline V gene sequence: CDR1 SGHVS, CDR2 FQNEAQ. CDR3 DNA sequence: TGTGCCAGCAGCCCAGACGCCCCTCCGGGGGTTGATTACGAGCAGTACTTC. This gives the protein CASSPDAPPGVDYEQYF.

The V and J genes are TRBV4-1 and TRBJ2-5; perhaps TRBD2 as D (5 bases). The CDR3 runs 13 residues. Germline CDR1 MGHRA, CDR2 YSYEKL. V was cut by 3 bases and J by 5 bases, with 10 bases left in between. The CDR3 here is CASSQTWRETQYF. DNA of the CDR3: TGCGCCAGCAGCCAGACGTGGAGGGAGACCCAGTACTTC.

The chain has TRBV19 and TRBJ1-1, with D perhaps matching TRBD1 (5 bases). V was trimmed by 1 base and J by 3 bases, leaving 15 bases between them. The CDR3 covers 16 residues. Germline V CDR1 and CDR2: LNHDA, SQIVND (reference sequence). CDR3 sequence (DNA): TGTGCCAGTAGTATAGGGACACGGATACGGCACACTGAAGCTTTCTTT. It specifies CASSIGTRIRHTEAFF. Full variable domain (missing parts from reference TRBV19 and TRBJ1-1): DGGITQSPKYLFRKEGQNVTLSCEQNLNHDAMYWYRQDPGQGLRLIYYSQIVNDFQKGDIAEGYSVSREKKESFPLTVTSAQKNPTAFYLCASSIGTRIRHTEAFFGQGTRLTVV.